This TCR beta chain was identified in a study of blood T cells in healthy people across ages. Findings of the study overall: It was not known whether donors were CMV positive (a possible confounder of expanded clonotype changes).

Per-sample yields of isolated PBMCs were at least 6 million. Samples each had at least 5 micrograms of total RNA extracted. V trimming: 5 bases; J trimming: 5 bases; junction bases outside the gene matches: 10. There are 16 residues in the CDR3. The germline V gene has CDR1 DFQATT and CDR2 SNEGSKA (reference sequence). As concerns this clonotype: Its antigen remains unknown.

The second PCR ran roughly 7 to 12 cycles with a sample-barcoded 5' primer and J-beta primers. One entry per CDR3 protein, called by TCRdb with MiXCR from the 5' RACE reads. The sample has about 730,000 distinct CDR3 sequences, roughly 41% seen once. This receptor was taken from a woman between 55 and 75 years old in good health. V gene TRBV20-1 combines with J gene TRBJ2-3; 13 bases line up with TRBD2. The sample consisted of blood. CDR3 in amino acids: CSAGQTGTSGEDTQYF. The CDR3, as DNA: TGCAGTGCTGGGCAGACCGGGACTAGCGGGGAAGATACGCAGTATTTT.